One T cell receptor beta chain is described in this entry. No antigen is known for it. The sort gate was single viable CD3+CD4+CD8-CD45RO+ cells for memory CD4+ T cells. Total CD4+ T cells were enriched by CD4 positive selection. Trimming removed 6 bases at V and 0 bases at J, with 6 bases between. Germline CDR1 and CDR2: MNHEY and SVGAGI. This CDR3 comprises 13 residues. The entry originates in a study of memory CD4+ T cells and cytomegalovirus serostatus. As for the study in general: Healthy Belgian adult donors included roughly ten CMV-positive and 20 to 30 CMV-negative people. Study results and limitations: Of 150 to 200 reported CMV TCRbeta sequences, under 70 were found in memory CD4+ repertoires. The CMV-associated TCR signature appears largely within the CD4+ memory repertoire.

Sequenced by immunoSEQ multiplex PCR; TCRdb stores in-frame clones only, minus some. The sample carries about 50,000 clones, over 75% recorded once. The sequenced sample was memory CD4+ T cells from blood. This clonotype originated in an adult in good health and CMV-seronegative. V and J are TRBV6-5 and TRBJ1-3; D call uncertain. DNA for the CDR3: TGTGCCAGCAGGGTTCCCTCTGGAAACACCATATATTTT. This translates into CASRVPSGNTIYF.